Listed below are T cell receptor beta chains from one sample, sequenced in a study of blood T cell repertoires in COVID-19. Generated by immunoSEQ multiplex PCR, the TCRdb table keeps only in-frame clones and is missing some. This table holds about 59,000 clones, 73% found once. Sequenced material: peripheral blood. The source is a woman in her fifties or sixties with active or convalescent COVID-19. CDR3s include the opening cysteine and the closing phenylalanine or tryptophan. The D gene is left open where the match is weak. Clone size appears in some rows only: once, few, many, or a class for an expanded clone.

CDR3 protein: CATSRGTGYSDTQYF
CDR3 DNA: TGTGCCACCAGCAGAGGGACAGGGTACTCAGATACGCAGTATTTT
V gene: TRBV15
D gene: TRBD1
J gene: TRBJ2-3
clone size: few

CDR3 protein: CASSFHSSLGTEAFF
CDR3 DNA: TGTGCCAGTAGTTTTCACTCATCCCTTGGCACTGAAGCTTTCTTT
V gene: TRBV19
D gene: .
J gene: TRBJ1-1
clone size: once

CDR3 protein: CASRPTGSLAVFF
CDR3 DNA: TGTGCCAGCAGACCGACAGGCTCCCTCGCCGTTTTTTTT
V gene: TRBV28
D gene: .
J gene: TRBJ1-4
clone size: .

CDR3 protein: CASKKTAAGNQPQHF
CDR3 DNA: TGTGCCAGCAAAAAAACAGCGGCGGGCAATCAGCCCCAGCATTTT
V gene: TRBV2
D gene: .
J gene: TRBJ1-5
clone size: .

CDR3 protein: CASSGTSGPPPYEQYF
CDR3 DNA: TGCGCCAGCAGTGGGACTAGCGGTCCTCCCCCCTACGAGCAGTACTTC
V gene: TRBV10-2
D gene: TRBD2
J gene: TRBJ2-7
clone size: .

CDR3 protein: CASSKDRNTEAFF
CDR3 DNA: TGTGCCAGCTCAAAGGACAGGAACACTGAAGCTTTCTTT
V gene: TRBV18
D gene: .
J gene: TRBJ1-1
clone size: .

CDR3 protein: CASSYSLAFDNEQFF
CDR3 DNA: TGTGCCAGCAGTTATTCGCTAGCGTTTGACAATGAGCAGTTCTTC
V gene: TRBV6-2/TRBV6-3
D gene: .
J gene: TRBJ2-1
clone size: once

CDR3 protein: CASSPGTGEKLFF
CDR3 DNA: TGTGCCAGCAGCCCTGGGACAGGGGAAAAACTGTTTTTT
V gene: TRBV3-1/TRBV3-2
D gene: TRBD1
J gene: TRBJ1-4
clone size: .

CDR3 protein: CASSFSRGQAFF
CDR3 DNA: TGTGCCAGCAGTTTTAGTAGGGGGCAAGCTTTCTTT
V gene: TRBV12-3/TRBV12-4
D gene: TRBD1
J gene: TRBJ1-1
clone size: .

CDR3 protein: CASSREGGVYEQYF
CDR3 DNA: TGTGCCAGCAGCCGAGAGGGGGGGGTCTACGAGCAGTACTTC
V gene: TRBV7-6
D gene: .
J gene: TRBJ2-7
clone size: .

CDR3 protein: CASSFESGTGSYEQYF
CDR3 DNA: TGTGCCAGCAGTTTCGAAAGCGGGACAGGGTCCTACGAGCAGTACTTC
V gene: TRBV6-5
D gene: TRBD1
J gene: TRBJ2-7
clone size: .

CDR3 protein: CASSLGTVSYEQYF
CDR3 DNA: TGCGCCAGCAGCTTGGGGACAGTTTCCTACGAGCAGTACTTC
V gene: TRBV5-1
D gene: .
J gene: TRBJ2-7
clone size: .

CDR3 protein: CASSFPGRYEAFF
CDR3 DNA: TGTGCCAGCAGCTTTCCAGGGCGATATGAAGCTTTCTTT
V gene: TRBV11-2
D gene: .
J gene: TRBJ1-1
clone size: .

CDR3 protein: CASSSPGGVNSNQPQHF
CDR3 DNA: TGTGCCAGCAGTTCCCCGGGCGGGGTTAATAGCAATCAGCCCCAGCATTTT
V gene: TRBV28
D gene: .
J gene: TRBJ1-5
clone size: .

CDR3 protein: CASSLEAGGLDTQYF
CDR3 DNA: TGCGCCAGCAGCTTGGAAGCGGGAGGGTTAGATACGCAGTATTTT
V gene: TRBV5-1
D gene: TRBD2
J gene: TRBJ2-3
clone size: .

CDR3 protein: CAWEASGYNEQFF
CDR3 DNA: TGTGCCTGGGAGGCTAGCGGATACAATGAGCAGTTCTTC
V gene: TRBV30
D gene: TRBD2
J gene: TRBJ2-1
clone size: .